The 11 T cell receptor beta chains reported below all come from one sample, sequenced in a study of cytomegalovirus exposure and HLA in healthy donors. The protocol was immunoSEQ multiplex PCR, while the TCRdb copy is restricted to in-frame clones and leaves out a portion. The data hold fewer than 200,000 clones, with roughly 86% observed a single time. Sequencing input: PBMCs. Every receptor here comes from a man aged 18 to 30 in good health and CMV-seropositive.

This rearrangement joins TRBV11-3 to TRBJ2-3, with 14 positions matching TRBD2. Germline assignment: CDR1 SGHNT and CDR2 YENEEA. Unmatched junction bases numbered 4, after V lost 5 bases and J lost 3 bases. The CDR3 sequence is 16 residues long. CDR3 in DNA: TGTGCCAGCAGCCCGGGACTAGCGGGAGTAACAGATACGCAGTATTTT. Protein product: CASSPGLAGVTDTQYF.

About this clone itself: One end of the junction fails to match germline, which may point to a read error. The chain has TRBV7-7 and TRBJ2-7, with a weak D call TRBD2 (5 bases). Germline CDR1 SSHAT, CDR2 FNYEAQ (reference sequence). This CDR3 comprises 16 residues. CDR3 residues: CASSLVIPAGVYEQYF. CDR3 DNA: TGTGCTAGCAGCTTAGTGATCCCCGCCGGGGTTTACGAGCAGTACTTC.

V and J are TRBV14 and TRBJ2-1; 9 positions agree with TRBD1. CDR3 size: 15 residues. Germline values: CDR1 SGHDN, CDR2 FVKESK. The trim removed 4 bases at V and 4 bases at J, leaving 5 bases unmatched. This chain's CDR3 is CASSRRQGVYNEQFF. CDR3 coding DNA: TGTGCCAGCAGCCGACGACAGGGGGTGTACAATGAGCAGTTCTTC.

The chain couples TRBV7-6 to TRBJ2-3; 11 bases fit TRBD2. This CDR3 comprises 15 residues. The germline CDR1 and CDR2 sequences are SGHVS and FNYEAQ. With V trimmed by 5 bases and J by 3 bases, 4 bases remained unmatched. The CDR3 loop reads CASSLTSGTTDTQYF. Written as DNA, the CDR3 is TGTGCCAGCAGCCTGACTAGCGGGACGACAGATACGCAGTATTTT.

This chain connects TRBV18 to TRBJ2-5, with D perhaps TRBD2 (6 bases). From germline, CDR1 is KGHSH and CDR2 LQKENI. The CDR3 contains 17 residues. V lost 6 bases and J 5 bases, leaving 25 bases between the germline ends. In DNA, the CDR3 is TGTGCCAGCTCCCCTCTACCTAGCGCCCGATCATATGAGACCCAGTACTTC. This encodes CASSPLPSARSYETQYF.

This clone was seen only a few times. The J gene is TRBJ1-6, the V gene TRBV13, with a possible D match to TRBD1 (6 bases). Trimming shortened V by 10 bases and J by 8 bases, and 12 bases separated the two germline ends. The CDR3 totals 12 residues. Germline CDR1 is PRHDT and CDR2 is FYEKMQ (reference sequence). This CDR3 is CATTGRDSPLHF. DNA for the CDR3: TGTGCCACCACAGGGAGGGATTCACCCCTCCACTTT.

This clone came up once. The genes are TRBV7-3 and TRBJ2-3, with 15 positions matching TRBD2. The CDR3 loop spans 20 amino acids. The V and J ends lost 5 bases and 2 bases, in that order; junction bases with no gene match: 14. Germline loops: CDR1 SGHTA, CDR2 FQGTGA. The DNA for the CDR3 is TGTGCCAGCAGCGAACAAGGACTAGCGGGAGGGAGTACCCCCACAGATACGCAGTATTTT. The encoded protein is CASSEQGLAGGSTPTDTQYF.

This chain uses TRBV27 with TRBJ2-3; 9 nucleotides agree with TRBD1. Germline V gene lookup returns CDR1 MNHEY and CDR2 SMNVEV (reference sequence). The CDR3 length is 14 residues. Trimming took 3 bases from V and 3 from J; bases not matched to a gene: 1. The DNA of the CDR3 is TGTGCCAGCAGTTTGACAGGGGGAACAGATACGCAGTATTTT. This sequence encodes CASSLTGGTDTQYF.

The V gene is TRBV19, the J gene TRBJ1-1; D remains unclear. Trimming shortened V by 6 bases and J by 2 bases, and 13 bases separated the two germline ends. CDR1 is LNHDA and CDR2 is SQIVND in the germline V gene (reference sequence). The CDR3 has 14 amino acids. CDR3 loop: CASRDDRSNTEAFF. CDR3 nucleotide sequence: TGTGCCAGTAGAGACGATCGGAGTAACACTGAAGCTTTCTTT.

This clone was recorded at least ten times. The V and J genes are TRBV28 and TRBJ1-2, with unresolved D. Germline V gene sequence: CDR1 MDHEN, CDR2 SYDVKM. The CDR3 is 11 residues long. V was cut by 6 bases and J by 2 bases, with 4 bases left in between. The CDR3 coding sequence is TGTGCCAGCAGGAGGAACTATGGCTACACCTTC. Residues: CASRRNYGYTF.

The chain has TRBV6-5 and TRBJ1-2; 9 bases match TRBD1. The CDR3 loop spans 13 amino acids. Germline values: CDR1 MNHEY, CDR2 SVGAGI. V lost 7 bases to trimming and J lost 10 bases; unmatched junction nucleotides: 10. CDR3: CASTDVGQGYYTF. CDR3 nucleotide sequence: TGTGCCAGCACCGATGTAGGACAGGGGTACTACACCTTC.